Sequencing of this TCR beta chain was carried out in a study of T cells in Graves' hyperthyroidism and ophthalmopathy. The CDR3 covers 15 residues. Trimming shortened V by 5 bases and J by 5 bases, and 17 bases separated the two germline ends. CDR1 and CDR2 (germline): SEHNR, FQNEAQ (reference sequence). Amplified TCR beta CDR3 regions derived from RNA transcripts. An initial round of RT-PCR targeting the TCR CDR3 relied on the HTBI primer set. TCRdb used MiXCR to reprocess the multiplex PCR reads, holding one entry per CDR3 protein. Of 700,000 or so distinct CDR3 sequences detected, roughly 15% appear once; the ten largest clones hold around an eighth. There are many counts of this clonotype.

Sequenced: blood. This sequence joins TRBV7-9 and TRBJ2-3; tentatively, D is TRBD2 (5 bases). This receptor was taken from a woman aged 50 to 60 with Graves' ophthalmopathy. The DNA of the CDR3 is TGTGCCAGCAGCCTCGACTGGACTGGCTTAGATACGCAGTATTTT. Its protein is CASSLDWTGLDTQYF.